The 9 T cell receptor beta chains below all came from one sample that was sequenced in a study of T cell responses to AZD1222 COVID-19 vaccine. The repertoire was sequenced with immunoSEQ multiplex PCR; TCRdb's copy has only in-frame clones and lacks some. The sample lists some 140,000 clones; about 87% were seen once. Material: peripheral blood, obtained on day 0 of AZD1222 vaccination. The source of these receptors is an adult in good health.

The chain has TRBV6-2 or TRBV6-3 and TRBJ1-2, with TRBD1 as a possible D gene (5 bases). Germline V gene sequence: CDR1 MNHEY, CDR2 SVGEGT. Between the trimmed V and J ends, which lost 0 bases and 4 bases, there was a span of 9 bases. CDR3 length: 14 amino acids. As DNA, the CDR3 is TGTGCCAGCAGTTACTCGCAGGGTGGCTATGGCTACACCTTC. Protein sequence: CASSYSQGGYGYTF.

The chain recombines TRBV11-3 with TRBJ1-1, with a possible D match to TRBD1 (5 bases). Trimming shortened V by 11 bases and J by 5 bases, and 18 bases separated the two germline ends. CDR3 size: 13 residues. Looked up from germline, CDR1 is SGHNT and CDR2 is YENEEA. CDR3 nucleotides: TGTGCCTACGGGGTGGGGCCGGGGACTGAAGCTTTCTTT. Translating it yields CAYGVGPGTEAFF.

The J gene is TRBJ2-7, the V gene TRBV4-1; 7 bases fit TRBD1. CDR3 size: 17 residues. J lost 6 bases, V lost 1 base, and 15 bases had no gene match. Per the germline V gene, CDR1 is MGHRA and CDR2 is YSYEKL. This chain's CDR3 is CASSQVRGGLVVSEQYF. The CDR3 DNA reads as TGCGCCAGCAGCCAAGTTCGAGGGGGCCTGGTCGTCTCCGAGCAGTACTTC.

This clone is a singleton in its sample. The chain joins TRBV28 to TRBJ2-1; no reliable D call. In germline, CDR1 is MDHEN, CDR2 SYDVKM. V dropped 6 bases and J dropped 5 bases, with 8 bases sitting between them. This CDR3 is built from 12 residues. CDR3 DNA: TGTGCCAGCAGCCTCTCGGACAATGAGCAGTTCTTC. This sequence encodes CASSLSDNEQFF.

The chain couples TRBV30 to TRBJ1-1, with a tentative D call TRBD1 (6 bases). The germline V and J ends were trimmed by 4 bases and 7 bases, with 25 bases remaining between them. The length of the CDR3 is 16 residues. Germline V gene lookup returns CDR1 GTSNPN and CDR2 SVGIG (reference sequence). The CDR3 bases are TGTGCCTGGACCCGTGGGGCCAACAGGGCTTTGGGTGAAGCTTTCTTT. It is translated as CAWTRGANRALGEAFF.

J is TRBJ1-2 and V is TRBV6-2 or TRBV6-3; no clear D gene. Germline values: CDR1 MNHEY, CDR2 SVGEGT. V gave up 2 bases and J gave up 8 bases, with 9 bases separating them. CDR3 length: 12 residues. CDR3 sequence reads: CASSYGSAGYTF. In nucleotides, the CDR3 is TGTGCCAGCAGTTACGGGTCGGCGGGCTACACCTTC.

The rearrangement joins TRBV27 to TRBJ2-7; no firm D call. The germline CDR1 and CDR2 sequences are MNHEY and SMNVEV (reference sequence). The CDR3 contains 13 residues. Trimming took off 5 bases at V and 2 bases at J, with 10 bases between the two ends. CDR3 region: CASSRGSAYEQYF. The DNA of the CDR3 is TGTGCCAGCAGTCGCGGCAGTGCCTACGAGCAGTACTTC.

The CDR3 sequence: CASRLRYNEQFF. DNA of the CDR3: TGTGCCAGCAGACTAAGGTACAATGAGCAGTTCTTC. V and J are TRBV25-1 and TRBJ2-1; no clear D. CDR3 length: 12 residues. CDR1 MGHDK and CDR2 SYGVNS come from the germline V gene. The germline V and J ends were trimmed by 6 bases and 4 bases, with 7 bases remaining between them.

The rearrangement joins TRBV4-1 to TRBJ2-7, with D tentatively TRBD1 (7 bases). CDR3 length: 16 residues. Germline V lookup: CDR1 MGHRA, CDR2 YSYEKL. The V end was cut by 1 base, the J end by 3 bases, with 16 bases between. CDR3 protein: CASSQVQGGPLYEQYF. The CDR3 nucleotides read TGCGCCAGCAGCCAAGTCCAGGGGGGCCCTCTCTACGAGCAGTACTTC.